This TCR beta chain was sequenced during a study of identical twins. Each donor (without exception) was a healthy Caucasian. V lost 5 bases, J lost 0 bases, and 9 bases stayed unmatched. The V gene's germline CDR1 is SGHTA and CDR2 FQGNSA. This CDR3 comprises 19 residues. Study results and limitations: Beta clonotypes that were abundant in cord blood contained fewer insertions, a pattern absent from memory repertoires.

Through template switching, a universal primer site was introduced, and the cDNA contained unique molecular identifiers. TCRdb ran MiXCR on the 5' RACE reads and lists one entry per CDR3 protein. Of about 1.7 million distinct CDR3 sequences in the sample, around 29% were seen once. The sample holds a few counts of this clonotype. Antigen specificity is unknown. The receptor comes from a newborn girl in good health. Sequenced input: cord blood. This sequence joins TRBV7-2 and TRBJ2-4, with 14 nucleotides matching TRBD2. The CDR3 loop is CASSIEGLAGAVAKNIQYF. CDR3 coding DNA: TGTGCCAGCAGCATAGAGGGACTAGCGGGGGCGGTAGCCAAAAACATTCAGTACTTC.